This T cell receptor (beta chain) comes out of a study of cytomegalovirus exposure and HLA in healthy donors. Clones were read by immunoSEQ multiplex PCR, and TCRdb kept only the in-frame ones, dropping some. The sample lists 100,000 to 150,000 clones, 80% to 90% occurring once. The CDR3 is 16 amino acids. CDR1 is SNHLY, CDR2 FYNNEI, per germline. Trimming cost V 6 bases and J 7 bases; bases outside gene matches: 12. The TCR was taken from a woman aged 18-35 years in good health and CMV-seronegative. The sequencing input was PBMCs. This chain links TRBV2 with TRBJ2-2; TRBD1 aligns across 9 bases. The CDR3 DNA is TGTGCCAGCAGGACCGGGACAGGGTTTGGGGTCGGGGAGCTGTTTTTT. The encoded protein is CASRTGTGFGVGELFF.